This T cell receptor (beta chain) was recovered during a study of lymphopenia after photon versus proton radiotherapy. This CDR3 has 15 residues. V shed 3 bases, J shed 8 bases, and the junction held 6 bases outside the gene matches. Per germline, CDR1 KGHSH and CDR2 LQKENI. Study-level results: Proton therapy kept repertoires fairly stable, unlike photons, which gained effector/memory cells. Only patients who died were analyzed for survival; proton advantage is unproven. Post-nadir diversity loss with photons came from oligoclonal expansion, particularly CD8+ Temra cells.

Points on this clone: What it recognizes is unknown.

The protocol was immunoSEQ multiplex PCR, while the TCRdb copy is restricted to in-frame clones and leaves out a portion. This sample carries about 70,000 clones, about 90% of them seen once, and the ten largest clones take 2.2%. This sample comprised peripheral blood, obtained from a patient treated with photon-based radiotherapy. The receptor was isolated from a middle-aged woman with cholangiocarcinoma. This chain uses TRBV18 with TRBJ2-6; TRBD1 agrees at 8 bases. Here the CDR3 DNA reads TGTGCCAGCTCACCGGGACAGGTAGTCTCCAACGTCCTGACTTTC. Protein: CASSPGQVVSNVLTF. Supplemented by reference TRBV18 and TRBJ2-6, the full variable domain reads NAGVMQNPRHLVRRRGQEARLRCSPMKGHSHVYWYRQLPEEGLKFMVYLQKENIIDESGMPKERFSAEFPKEGPSILRIQQVVRGDSAAYFCASSPGQVVSNVLTFGAGSRLTVL.